This TCR beta chain stems from a study of T cells expressing NK-cell markers. Study details: Within the sequenced cohort of eight donors, seven exhibited HCMV seropositivity and one was seronegative.

The germline CDR1 and CDR2 sequences are MNHEY and SMNVEV (reference sequence). The CDR3 totals 15 residues. Generation of TCR beta cDNA was performed by 5'RACE template switching incorporating UMIs. With the 5' RACE reads reprocessed, TCRdb shows one record per CDR3 protein and no DNA. This listing includes 300,000 to 500,000 distinct CDR3 sequences. The sequencing input was blood T cells: a sorted CD56 or NKG2C T cell subset, CD4+ or CD8+ T cells, or bulk PBMC T cells (not recorded which). This chain uses TRBV27 with TRBJ2-3; TCRdb's D gene call, TRBD2, goes unchecked for lack of DNA. The TCR was taken from a woman between 50 and 59 years old in good health. CDR3 protein: CASSPRLAGVRTQYF.